What follows are 12 T cell receptor beta chains derived from one specimen sequenced in a study of early stage breast cancer tumors. Method: immunoSEQ multiplex PCR; TCRdb's copy keeps in-frame clones and lacks some. The sample comprises some 72,000 clones, 65% to 85% of which are singletons, and approximately 3.7% rests with the top ten. Sequencing used blood. All receptors come from a person aged 55-75 years with breast cancer.

The chain has TRBV18 and TRBJ1-3; no clear D. This CDR3 spans 13 amino acids. The V gene's germline CDR1 is KGHSH and CDR2 LQKENI. V gave up 0 bases and J gave up 3 bases, with 3 bases separating them. This chain's CDR3 is CASSPPLGNTIYF. The DNA for the CDR3 is TGTGCCAGCTCACCACCCCTTGGAAACACCATATATTTT.

This clone was detected a few times. The rearrangement links TRBV19 to TRBJ1-5; possibly TRBD1 for D (6 bases). With 3 bases removed from V and 6 bases from J, the gap between germline ends came to 18 bases. This CDR3 has 16 amino acids. The germline CDR1 and CDR2 sequences are LNHDA and SQIVND (reference sequence). The CDR3 DNA is TGTGCCAGTAGTATTACCGGACAGATCATAGGTCAGCCCCAGCATTTT. It encodes CASSITGQIIGQPQHF.

This chain uses TRBV25-1 with TRBJ2-7; 7 nucleotides match TRBD2. The germline V gene encodes CDR1 MGHDK and CDR2 SYGVNS. This CDR3 has 14 residues. V was pared by 0 bases and J by 5 bases, with 4 bases of the junction left unmatched. For the CDR3, the DNA is TGTGCCAGCAGTGAATATTCGGGAGGCGACGAGCAGTACTTC. It encodes CASSEYSGGDEQYF.

This clone showed up just once. This chain joins TRBV6-5 and TRBJ2-2; possible D gene TRBD2, 5 bases. The CDR3 is 12 residues long. The germline gives CDR1 MNHEY, CDR2 SVGAGI. V was trimmed by 9 bases and J by 6 bases, leaving 11 bases between them. The CDR3 DNA is TGTGCCAGTCGGGGAGAGGCCGGGGAGCTGTTTTTT. This translates into CASRGEAGELFF.

The rearrangement joins TRBV5-6 to TRBJ1-5; D is perhaps TRBD1 (6 bases). The germline gives CDR1 SGHDT, CDR2 YYEEEE. Trimming removed 5 bases at V and 3 bases at J, with 21 bases between. This CDR3 is 17 amino acids long. CDR3 DNA sequence: TGTGCCAGCAGTTCTACGACAGGTGGGTTCATCAATCAGCCCCAGCATTTT. It translates to CASSSTTGGFINQPQHF.

The CDR3: CATSRDEKLFF. CDR3 bases: TGTGCCACCAGCAGAGATGAAAAACTGTTTTTT. This rearrangement joins TRBV15 to TRBJ1-4; D unclear. The germline V gene encodes CDR1 LNHNV and CDR2 YYDKDF (reference sequence). Trimming took 0 bases from V and 7 from J, leaving 0 bases between them. The CDR3 has 11 amino acids.

The chain links TRBV18 to TRBJ2-3; D not resolved. Germline lookup yields CDR1 KGHSH and CDR2 LQKENI. The CDR3 length is 13 residues. V lost 5 bases to trimming and J lost 1 base, with 7 bases between them. The chain's CDR3 is CASSNSRTDTQYF. CDR3 in DNA: TGTGCCAGCTCAAACAGCCGCACAGATACGCAGTATTTT.

This chain joins TRBV28 and TRBJ1-1, with 7 bases aligning to TRBD1. This CDR3 contains 14 residues. V was pared by 5 bases and J by 1 base, with 4 bases of the junction left unmatched. Germline V gene lookup returns CDR1 MDHEN and CDR2 SYDVKM. CDR3 region: CASSENRGNTEAFF. CDR3 DNA: TGTGCCAGCAGTGAAAACAGGGGGAACACTGAAGCTTTCTTT.

The chain links TRBV7-2 to TRBJ2-3; D possibly matches TRBD1 or TRBD2 (5 bases each). Trimming took 4 bases from V and 6 from J, leaving 17 bases between them. Germline loops: CDR1 SGHTA, CDR2 FQGNSA. The CDR3 sequence is 15 residues long. Here the CDR3 DNA reads TGTGCCAGCAGCTGGGGACCCTCCTTTGAGGATACGCAGTATTTT. It specifies CASSWGPSFEDTQYF. The full variable domain, rest sourced from reference TRBV7-2 and TRBJ2-3, is GAGVSQSPSNKVTEKGKDVELRCDPISGHTALYWYRQSLGQGLEFLIYFQGNSAPDKSGLPSDRFSAERTGGSVSTLTIQRTQQEDSAVYLCASSWGPSFEDTQYFGPGTRLTVL.

The V call is TRBV25-1, the J call TRBJ2-1; D remains unclear. The CDR3 covers 11 residues. CDR1 is MGHDK, CDR2 SYGVNS, per germline. V was cut by 7 bases and J by 7 bases, with 8 bases left in between. In DNA form, the CDR3 reads TGTGCCAGCATGGTATGGAATGAGCAGTTCTTC. Translated, it gives CASMVWNEQFF.

The V and J genes are TRBV5-4 and TRBJ2-5; D call uncertain. Trimming pared 5 bases from V and 5 bases from J, leaving 13 bases between. This CDR3 contains 13 residues. CDR1 and CDR2 from the germline V gene are SGHNT and YYREEE (reference sequence). The CDR3 region has the DNA TGTGCCAGCAGTCCTACACCGCGGGAGACCCAGTACTTC. It is translated as CASSPTPRETQYF.

This chain links TRBV5-4 with TRBJ2-3, with 16 bases fitting TRBD2. The V segment lost 2 bases and the J segment 5 bases; nucleotides outside the gene matches: 11. Germline V gives CDR1 SGHNT, CDR2 YYREEE (reference sequence). The CDR3 has 19 residues. The CDR3 loop reads CASSFPTGTSGGAVDTQYF. The CDR3 nucleotides read TGTGCCAGCAGCTTCCCGACCGGGACTAGCGGGGGGGCCGTAGATACGCAGTATTTT.